This TCR beta chain was profiled in a study of PD-1 blockade in classical Hodgkin lymphoma. Study observations and caveats: Whoever responded completely had baseline diversity much like that seen in newly diagnosed patients. CD4+ TCR diversity, unlike CD8+, climbed significantly by C4D1.

Here immunoSEQ multiplex PCR was the method, and the copy in TCRdb shows in-frame clones only, minus some. Of over 85,000 clones listed, roughly 81% are singletons. On this clone itself: Its cognate antigen is unknown.

With 2 bases removed from V and 2 bases from J, the gap between germline ends came to 8 bases. From germline, CDR1 is SQVTM and CDR2 ANQGSEA. This CDR3 has 13 amino acids. All the patients suffered relapse after autologous stem cell transplantation, and brentuximab vedotin exposure differed. This material consisted of peripheral blood mononuclear cells (PBMCs), taken before the second cycle of nivolumab. This receptor was taken from a human donor with classical Hodgkin lymphoma. V usage is TRBV29-1 and J usage is TRBJ2-3, with D hard to call. The CDR3 protein is CSVERAYTDTQYF. As DNA, the CDR3 is TGCAGCGTTGAACGGGCGTACACAGATACGCAGTATTTT.